The 6 T cell receptor beta chains below all came from one sample that was sequenced in a study of blood T cell repertoires in COVID-19. TCRdb keeps only in-frame clones here, not all; method: immunoSEQ multiplex PCR. Seen here are about 100,000 clones, more than 80% observed once, and the top ten hold around 5.2%. Material: peripheral blood. The receptors shown here come from an elderly man with COVID-19, enrolled during active disease.

The chain uses TRBV5-5 and TRBJ1-2, with 7 bases matching TRBD1. CDR1 is SGHKS and CDR2 is YYEKEE in the germline V gene (reference sequence). V dropped 2 bases and J dropped 6; count of bases not matched to a gene: 1. CDR3 length equals 12 residues. CDR3 nucleotides: TGTGCCAGCAGCTTCAGGGGGAATGGCTACACCTTC. The encoded protein is CASSFRGNGYTF.

This clone has only one observation. CDR3 bases: TGTGCCAGCAGTCGAGGCCAGCTTACTGGAAACACCATATATTTT. This gives the protein CASSRGQLTGNTIYF. The chain couples TRBV6-5 to TRBJ1-3; unclear D gene. The V gene's germline CDR1 is MNHEY and CDR2 SVGAGI. The CDR3 runs 15 residues. V lost 5 bases to trimming and J lost 2 bases, with 13 bases between them.

V gene TRBV19 combines with J gene TRBJ2-1; 11 nucleotides line up with TRBD2. Germline V lookup: CDR1 LNHDA, CDR2 SQIVND (reference sequence). The CDR3 spans 16 residues. Germline trimming cut 3 bases from V and 4 bases from J; bases unmatched to any gene: 5. The CDR3 region is CASSIQTSGIYNEQFF. The CDR3 DNA reads TGTGCCAGTAGTATCCAGACTAGCGGGATTTACAATGAGCAGTTCTTC.

The chain recombines TRBV11-1 with TRBJ2-7, with TRBD1 identical over 7 bases. Germline V lookup: CDR1 SGHAT, CDR2 FQDESV (reference sequence). The CDR3 totals 13 residues. Trimming removed 2 bases from V and 2 bases from J; junction bases left unmatched: 0. In DNA, the CDR3 is TGTGCCAGCAGCTTAACAGGGGCCTACGAGCAGTACTTC. Translated: CASSLTGAYEQYF.

This clone was counted between two and nine times. The chain uses TRBV7-9 and TRBJ1-5; no clear D gene. V dropped 5 bases and J dropped 0 bases, with 14 bases sitting between them. The CDR3 sequence is 16 residues long. CDR1 SEHNR and CDR2 FQNEAQ come from the germline V gene (reference sequence). CDR3 sequence (DNA): TGTGCCAGCAGCGACACGGGGTGGGGTAGCAATCAGCCCCAGCATTTT. This codes for CASSDTGWGSNQPQHF. Filled out from reference TRBV7-9 and TRBJ1-5, the complete variable domain reads DTGVSQNPRHKITKRGQNVTFRCDPISEHNRLYWYRQTLGQGPEFLTYFQNEAQLEKSRLLSDRFSAERPKGSFSTLEIQRTEQGDSAMYLCASSDTGWGSNQPQHFGDGTRLSIL.

CDR3 nucleotides: TGTGCCAGCCGATCTAGCGGAAGCTCCTACAATGAGCAGTTCTTC. This sequence encodes CASRSSGSSYNEQFF. V usage is TRBV2 and J usage is TRBJ2-1, with 7 bases identical to TRBD2. This CDR3 is built from 15 residues. Trimming cost V 8 bases and J 0 bases; bases outside gene matches: 7. Germline lookup yields CDR1 SNHLY and CDR2 FYNNEI.